This is a list of T cell receptor beta chains from one sample in a study of cytomegalovirus exposure and HLA in healthy donors. Profiling relied on immunoSEQ multiplex PCR, and the TCRdb table lists in-frame clones only, not all of them. The repertoire holds 180,000 or so clones, with 77% as singletons. The sequenced sample was PBMCs. The receptor set was obtained from a woman aged 60 to 75 in good health and CMV-seropositive. Both conserved end residues are part of each CDR3. The D gene is left open where the match is weak. For some rows the clone size is stated as once, few or many, or as a class when expanded; others skip it.

J | D | size | V | DNA | CDR3
TRBJ1-1 | . | once | TRBV10-3 | TGTGCCATCAGTGAATACCCAGACCCCACGCGGTTT | CAISEYPDPTRF
TRBJ1-3 | . | . | TRBV4-1 | TGCGCCAGCAGCCAAGGACACTCTGGAAACACCATATATTTT | CASSQGHSGNTIYF
TRBJ2-5 | . | . | TRBV9 | TGTGCCAGCAGCGTAGTGGGGGGGCAAGGGGAGCAGTACTTC | CASSVVGGQGEQYF
TRBJ2-2 | TRBD1 | . | TRBV19 | TGTGCCAGTAGACGACAGGGAAACACCGGGGAGCTGTTTTTT | CASRRQGNTGELFF
TRBJ2-2 | . | . | TRBV6-1 | TGTGCCAGCAGAGACAAAGGCAACACCGGGGAGCTGTTTTTT | CASRDKGNTGELFF
TRBJ2-7 | TRBD1 | . | TRBV9 | TGTGCCAGCAGCCCATCCGGGACAGGGTCCTACGAGCAGTACTTC | CASSPSGTGSYEQYF
TRBJ2-5 | TRBD2 | . | TRBV19 | TGTGCCAGTAGTATGGCTAGCGGGGTAGAGACCCAGTACTTC | CASSMASGVETQYF
TRBJ1-2 | TRBD1 | once | TRBV19 | TGTGCCAGTAGTCCTAGAGGTGGGACAGGGGATAATAGGAATGGCTACACCTTC | CASSPRGGTGDNRNGYTF
TRBJ2-3 | TRBD2 | . | TRBV11-1 | TGTGCCAGCAGCTCAGGGACTAGCGGCACAGATACGCAGTATTTT | CASSSGTSGTDTQYF
TRBJ2-1 | TRBD2 | . | TRBV7-3 | TGTGCCAGCAGCCCAGGACTAGCGGGAGGGCCCTCCAATGAGCAGTTCTTC | CASSPGLAGGPSNEQFF
TRBJ2-2 | . | . | TRBV7-8 | TGTGCCAGCAGCTCCGGACAGAACACCGGGGAGCTGTTTTTT | CASSSGQNTGELFF
TRBJ2-1 | . | once | TRBV7-9 | TGTGCCAGCAGCCTCGGACATCTCAATGAGCAGTTCTTC | CASSLGHLNEQFF
TRBJ2-7 | TRBD1 | . | TRBV4-1 | TGCGCCAGCAGCGCCCGACAGGGAGATTCGGGTGAGCAGTACTTC | CASSARQGDSGEQYF
TRBJ1-1 | . | . | TRBV28 | TGTGCCAGCAGTTTTTCGGGCCTTAATCGGGGCACTGAAGCTTTCTTT | CASSFSGLNRGTEAFF